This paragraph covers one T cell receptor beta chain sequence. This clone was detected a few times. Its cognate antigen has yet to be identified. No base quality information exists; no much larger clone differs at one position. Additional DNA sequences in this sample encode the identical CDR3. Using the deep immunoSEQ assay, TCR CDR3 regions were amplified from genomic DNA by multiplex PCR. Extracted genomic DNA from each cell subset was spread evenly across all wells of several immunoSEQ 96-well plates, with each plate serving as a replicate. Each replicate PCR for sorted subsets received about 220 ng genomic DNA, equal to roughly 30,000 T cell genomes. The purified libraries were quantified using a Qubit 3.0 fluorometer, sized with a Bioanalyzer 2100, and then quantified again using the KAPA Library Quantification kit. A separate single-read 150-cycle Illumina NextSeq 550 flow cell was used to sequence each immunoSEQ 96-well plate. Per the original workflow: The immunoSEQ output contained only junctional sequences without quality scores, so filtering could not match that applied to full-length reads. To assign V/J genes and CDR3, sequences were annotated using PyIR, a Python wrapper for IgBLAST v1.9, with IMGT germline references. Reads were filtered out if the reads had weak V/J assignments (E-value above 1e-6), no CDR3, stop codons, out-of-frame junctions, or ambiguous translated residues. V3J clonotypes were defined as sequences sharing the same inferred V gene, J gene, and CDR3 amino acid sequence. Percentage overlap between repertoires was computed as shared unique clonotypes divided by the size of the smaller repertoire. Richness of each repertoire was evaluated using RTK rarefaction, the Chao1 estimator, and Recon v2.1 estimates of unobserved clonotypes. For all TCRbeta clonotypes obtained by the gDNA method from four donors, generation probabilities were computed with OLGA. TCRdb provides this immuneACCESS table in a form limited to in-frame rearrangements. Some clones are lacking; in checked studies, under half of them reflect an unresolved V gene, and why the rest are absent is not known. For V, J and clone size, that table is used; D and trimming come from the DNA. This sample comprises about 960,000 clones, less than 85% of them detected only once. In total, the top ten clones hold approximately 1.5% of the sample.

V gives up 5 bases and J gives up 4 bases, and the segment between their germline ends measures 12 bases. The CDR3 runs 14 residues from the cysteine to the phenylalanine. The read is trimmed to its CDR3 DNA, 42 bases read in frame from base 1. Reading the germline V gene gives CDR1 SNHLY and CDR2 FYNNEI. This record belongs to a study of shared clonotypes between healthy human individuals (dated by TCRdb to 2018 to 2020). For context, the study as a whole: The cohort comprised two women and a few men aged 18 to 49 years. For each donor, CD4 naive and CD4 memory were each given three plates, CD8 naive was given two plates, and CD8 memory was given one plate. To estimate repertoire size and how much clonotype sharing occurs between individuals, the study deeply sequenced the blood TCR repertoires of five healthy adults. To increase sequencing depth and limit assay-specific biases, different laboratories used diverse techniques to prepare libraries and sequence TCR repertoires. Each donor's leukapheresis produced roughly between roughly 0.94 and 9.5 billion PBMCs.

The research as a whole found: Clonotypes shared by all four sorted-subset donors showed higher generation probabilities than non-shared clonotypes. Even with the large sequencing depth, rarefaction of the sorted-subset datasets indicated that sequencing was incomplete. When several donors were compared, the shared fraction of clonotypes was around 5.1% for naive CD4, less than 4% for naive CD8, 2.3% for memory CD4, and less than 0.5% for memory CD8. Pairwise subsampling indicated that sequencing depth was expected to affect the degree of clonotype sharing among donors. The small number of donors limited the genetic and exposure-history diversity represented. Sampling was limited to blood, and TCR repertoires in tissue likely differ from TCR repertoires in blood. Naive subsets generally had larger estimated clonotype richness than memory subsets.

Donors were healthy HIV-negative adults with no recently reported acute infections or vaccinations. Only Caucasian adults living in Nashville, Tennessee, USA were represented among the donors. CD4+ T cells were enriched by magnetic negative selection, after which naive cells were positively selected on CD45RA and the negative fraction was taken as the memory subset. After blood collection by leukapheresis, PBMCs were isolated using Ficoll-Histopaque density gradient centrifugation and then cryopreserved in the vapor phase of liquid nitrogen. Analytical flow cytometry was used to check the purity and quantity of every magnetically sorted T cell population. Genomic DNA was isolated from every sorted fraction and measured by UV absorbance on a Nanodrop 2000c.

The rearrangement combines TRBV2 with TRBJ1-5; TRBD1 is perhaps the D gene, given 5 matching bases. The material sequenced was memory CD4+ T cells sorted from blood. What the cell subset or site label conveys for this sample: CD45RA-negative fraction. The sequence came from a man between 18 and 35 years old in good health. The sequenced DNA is TGTGCCAGCAGTAGTCGGGGGGGAAATCAGCCCCAGCATTTT. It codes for CASSSRGGNQPQHF.